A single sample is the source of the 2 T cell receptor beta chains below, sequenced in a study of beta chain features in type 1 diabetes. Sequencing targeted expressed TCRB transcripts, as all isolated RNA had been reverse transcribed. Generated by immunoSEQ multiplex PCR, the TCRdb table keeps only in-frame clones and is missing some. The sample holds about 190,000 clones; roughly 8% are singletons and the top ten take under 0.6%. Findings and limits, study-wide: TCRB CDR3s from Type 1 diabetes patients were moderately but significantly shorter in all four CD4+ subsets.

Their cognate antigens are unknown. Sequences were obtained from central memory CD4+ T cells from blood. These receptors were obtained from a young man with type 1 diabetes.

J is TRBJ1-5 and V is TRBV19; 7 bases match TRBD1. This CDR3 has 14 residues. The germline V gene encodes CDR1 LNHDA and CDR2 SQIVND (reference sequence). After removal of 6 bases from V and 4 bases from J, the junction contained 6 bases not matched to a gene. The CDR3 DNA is TGTGCCAGTAGATCCACAGGGGAAAATCAGCCCCAGCATTTT. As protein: CASRSTGENQPQHF.

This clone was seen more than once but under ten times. The CDR3 DNA is TGCGCCAGCAGCCAAGAACAGGGTGGCACCGGGGAGCTGTTTTTT. Its translation is CASSQEQGGTGELFF. V and J are TRBV4-1 and TRBJ2-2, with a tentative D call TRBD1 (6 bases). V was clipped by 0 bases and J by 4 bases, with 9 bases between them. The germline V gene has CDR1 MGHRA and CDR2 YSYEKL. The CDR3 has 15 amino acids.